These 25 T cell receptor beta chains originate from one sample sequenced in a study of cytomegalovirus exposure and HLA in healthy donors. Use of 60 Vbeta and 13 Jbeta primers characterized the PCR. Libraries were prepared by immunoSEQ multiplex PCR; TCRdb keeps only in-frame clonotypes and omits some of them. The sample consists of 68,000 or so clones, 81% of them appearing once. The material sequenced was PBMCs. Receptor source: a human donor in good health.

The V gene is TRBV6-1, the J gene TRBJ1-5; D remains unclear. The CDR3 has 15 residues. Trimming removed 3 bases at V and 0 bases at J, with 9 bases between. Germline V gene sequence: CDR1 MNHNS, CDR2 SASEGT. In DNA form, the CDR3 reads TGTGCCAGCAGTGAGGGCAGCTATAGCAATCAGCCCCAGCATTTT. This translates into CASSEGSYSNQPQHF.

The rearrangement joins TRBV29-1 to TRBJ2-5; 7 bases are shared with TRBD2. The germline V gene encodes CDR1 SQVTM and CDR2 ANQGSEA. Losses at the gene ends were 4 bases for V and 2 bases for J; bases not matched to a gene: 4. The CDR3 runs to 13 residues. CDR3 DNA sequence: TGCAGCGTTGCACCTAGCGGTCAAGAGACCCAGTACTTC. It specifies CSVAPSGQETQYF. The full variable domain, completed using reference TRBV29-1 and TRBJ2-5, is SAVISQKPSRDICQRGTSLTIQCQVDSQVTMMFWYRQQPGQSLTLIATANQGSEATYESGFVIDKFPISRPNLTFSTLTVSNMSPEDSSIYLCSVAPSGQETQYFGPGTRLLVL.

J is TRBJ2-1 and V is TRBV10-3; 9 nucleotides line up with TRBD2. V shed 7 bases and J 8 bases; nucleotides not matched to a gene: 9. Germline CDR1 is ENHRY and CDR2 is SYGVKD. The CDR3 totals 14 residues. CDR3 DNA: TGTGCCATCAAACTAGCGGGTCGAGGGGATGAGCAGTTCTTC. Translation gives CAIKLAGRGDEQFF.

This chain joins TRBV27 and TRBJ2-1; unclear D gene. The CDR3 is made up of 16 amino acids. Per germline, CDR1 MNHEY and CDR2 SMNVEV (reference sequence). V shed 6 bases and J shed 4 bases, with 19 bases lying between them. For the CDR3, the DNA is TGTGCCAGCAGCGTTCGAGAGTCTTACGGGTACAATGAGCAGTTCTTC. Amino acid sequence: CASSVRESYGYNEQFF.

The chain couples TRBV10-3 to TRBJ2-3; D remains ambiguous. CDR3 length: 14 amino acids. Germline V gene data show CDR1 as ENHRY and CDR2 as SYGVKD. V gave up 3 bases and J gave up 0 bases, with 7 bases separating them. The CDR3 is CAISDMSSTDTQYF. Written as DNA, the CDR3 is TGTGCCATCAGTGATATGTCTAGCACAGATACGCAGTATTTT.

The chain combines TRBV6-5 with TRBJ1-2; 8 positions match TRBD1. With 7 bases clipped from V and 6 bases from J, the junction kept 10 bases outside the gene matches. This CDR3 region has 14 residues. Germline V CDR1 and CDR2: MNHEY, SVGAGI. CDR3 protein: CASIRTGSGDGYTF. In nucleotides, the CDR3 is TGTGCCAGCATACGGACAGGGTCGGGTGATGGCTACACCTTC.

The genes are TRBV25-1 and TRBJ1-2; 7 bases are shared with TRBD1. The germline V gene encodes CDR1 MGHDK and CDR2 SYGVNS. Unmatched junction bases numbered 13, after V lost 5 bases and J lost 4 bases. This CDR3 comprises 16 residues. CDR3 loop: CASSPRVDDRVYGYTF. The CDR3 DNA follows: TGTGCCAGCAGTCCGAGGGTAGATGACAGGGTCTATGGCTACACCTTC.

V usage is TRBV7-7 and J usage is TRBJ2-3; 8 bases line up with TRBD1. CDR1 SSHAT and CDR2 FNYEAQ come from the germline V gene (reference sequence). V dropped 5 bases and J dropped 7; count of bases not matched to a gene: 14. The CDR3 has 16 amino acids. CDR3 amino acids: CASSIGTGGGSNTQYF. As DNA, the CDR3 is TGTGCCAGCAGCATCGGGACAGGAGGAGGGTCTAATACGCAGTATTTT. Based on the CDR3 plus reference TRBV7-7 and TRBJ2-3, the full variable domain is GAGVSQSPRYKVTKRGQDVTLRCDPISSHATLYWYQQALGQGPEFLTYFNYEAQPDKSGLPSDRFSAERPEGSISTLTIQRTEQRDSAMYRCASSIGTGGGSNTQYFGPGTRLTVL.

Comment on this clone: The junction differs from germline at one of its ends, possibly a read error. The rearrangement joins TRBV13 to TRBJ1-2; TRBD1 is a possible D gene (5 bases). The CDR3 runs 15 residues. Germline V CDR1 and CDR2: PRHDT, FYEKMQ (reference sequence). As DNA, the CDR3 is TGTGCCAGCAGCGCCGGGGGAGGGACTAACTATGGCTACCCCTTC. This translates into CASSAGGGTNYGYPF. Combining the CDR3 with reference TRBV13 and TRBJ1-2 gives the whole variable domain AAGVIQSPRHLIKEKRETATLKCYPIPRHDTVYWYQQGPGQDPQFLISFYEKMQSDKGSIPDRFSAQQFSDYHSELNMSSLELGDSALYFCASSAGGGTNYGYPFGSGTRLTVV.

The chain recombines TRBV29-1 with TRBJ2-5; 9 bases align to TRBD1. There are 15 residues in the CDR3. Germline CDR1 is SQVTM and CDR2 is ANQGSEA. The V and J ends lost 4 bases and 0 bases, in that order; junction bases with no gene match: 6. CDR3 coding DNA: TGCAGCGTTGCCCCGACAGGGGGGAACCAAGAGACCCAGTACTTC. Its translation: CSVAPTGGNQETQYF.

The rearrangement links TRBV2 to TRBJ2-1; 7 bases fit TRBD1. CDR1 and CDR2 (germline): SNHLY, FYNNEI. The CDR3 is 16 residues long. V was clipped by 8 bases and J by 0 bases; unmatched bases: 10. The CDR3: CASGRDSSSSYNEQFF. In nucleotides, the CDR3 is TGTGCCAGCGGAAGGGACAGCTCAAGCTCCTACAATGAGCAGTTCTTC.

In this sample, this clone turned up a few times. This chain uses TRBV6-1 with TRBJ1-2; possible D gene TRBD1, 5 bases. This CDR3 has 14 residues. V lost 5 bases, J lost 2 bases, and 12 bases lay in between. CDR1 and CDR2 from the germline V gene are MNHNS and SASEGT. The CDR3 nucleotides are TGTGCCAGCAGTAAACAGACAGAGAACTATGGCTACACCTTC. Amino acids: CASSKQTENYGYTF.

The chain recombines TRBV9 with TRBJ2-3, with D possibly matching TRBD2 (5 bases). CDR1 SGDLS and CDR2 YYNGEE come from the germline V gene. CDR3 length: 15 amino acids. V was shortened by 4 bases and J by 2 bases, with 14 bases between the two germline ends. The CDR3 coding sequence is TGTGCCAGCAGCCCTCGGGGTGGGTTCACAGATACGCAGTATTTT. Translated, it gives CASSPRGGFTDTQYF.

This chain links TRBV7-2 with TRBJ2-3; D is perhaps TRBD2 (6 bases). The V end lost 4 bases, the J end lost 1 base, and 9 bases lay between the germline ends. Germline V gene data show CDR1 as SGHTA and CDR2 as FQGNSA. CDR3 length: 14 amino acids. CDR3 nucleotide sequence: TGTGCCAGCAGCTCCGGCGGGGGCACAGATACGCAGTATTTT. The encoded protein is CASSSGGGTDTQYF.

The V gene is TRBV6-6, the J gene TRBJ1-2; possible D gene TRBD1, 5 bases. V lost 4 bases, J lost 4 bases, and 16 bases lay in between. Germline assignment: CDR1 MNHNY and CDR2 SVGAGI (reference sequence). This CDR3 region has 15 residues. CDR3: CASSFTSTGPYGYTF. The CDR3 DNA reads as TGTGCCAGCAGTTTCACCTCTACAGGCCCCTATGGCTACACCTTC.

This chain links TRBV5-1 with TRBJ1-3, with D possibly matching TRBD1 (5 bases). CDR1 is SGHRS, CDR2 YFSETQ, per germline. The CDR3 is 16 residues long. Between the trimmed V and J ends, which lost 1 base and 2 bases, there was a span of 13 bases. The DNA for the CDR3 is TGCGCCAGCAGCTTGATCTCGGGGGTCCCTGGAAACACCATATATTTT. Amino acids: CASSLISGVPGNTIYF.

The chain has TRBV14 and TRBJ2-5, with 7 bases matching TRBD2. Germline V CDR1 and CDR2: SGHDN, FVKESK. The ends lost 5 bases at V and 5 bases at J; junction bases unmatched: 11. CDR3 length equals 15 residues. The CDR3 coding sequence is TGTGCCAGCAGCAGAAGACTAGCCCTAGGGGAGACCCAGTACTTC. Translated: CASSRRLALGETQYF.

This clone appeared once. The J gene is TRBJ1-2, the V gene TRBV7-9; D is undetermined. V was cut by 4 bases and J by 4 bases, with 10 bases left in between. The germline V gene has CDR1 SEHNR and CDR2 FQNEAQ (reference sequence). This CDR3 region has 13 residues. As DNA, the CDR3 is TGTGCCAGCAGCTCCTCAGGAACCTATGGCTACACCTTC. Its protein product is CASSSSGTYGYTF.

The chain carries TRBV2 and TRBJ2-7; D perhaps matches TRBD1 (5 bases). V gave up 10 bases and J gave up 2 bases, with 12 bases separating them. The CDR3 is 12 residues long. Germline lookup yields CDR1 SNHLY and CDR2 FYNNEI. CDR3 loop: CATTTEAYEQYF. Here the CDR3 DNA reads TGTGCCACTACGACAGAGGCCTACGAGCAGTACTTC.

V gene TRBV11-3 combines with J gene TRBJ1-1; D is ambiguous. V lost 3 bases and J lost 3, with 8 bases in between. CDR3 length: 13 amino acids. The V gene's germline CDR1 is SGHNT and CDR2 YENEEA. As DNA, the CDR3 is TGTGCCAGCAGCTTTGACGGAGACACTGAAGCTTTCTTT. Translating it yields CASSFDGDTEAFF.

Remarks on this clone: Its ends do not fully match the called genes, so a read error is possible. The chain recombines TRBV30 with TRBJ1-2; 7 bases match TRBD1. CDR1 is GTSNPN and CDR2 is SVGIG in the germline V gene (reference sequence). CDR3 length: 14 amino acids. The CDR3 DNA reads as TGTGCCTGGAGTGGGTTAGACAGGGCGGGTGGCTACCCCTTC. Translating gives CAWSGLDRAGGYPF.

The J gene is TRBJ1-6, the V gene TRBV28; 9 bases line up with TRBD1. J gave up 9 bases and V 3 bases, and 6 bases lay outside the gene matches. Germline V gene sequence: CDR1 MDHEN, CDR2 SYDVKM. This CDR3 region has 15 residues. The CDR3 loop is CASSLGDRDRSPLHF. The CDR3 nucleotides read TGTGCCAGCAGTTTGGGGGACAGGGACCGTTCACCCCTCCACTTT.

The gene calls are TRBV11-2 and TRBJ2-7; the match to TRBD2 covers 10 bases. With V trimmed by 4 bases and J by 0 bases, 6 bases remained unmatched. Germline-derived CDR1 and CDR2 are SGHAT and FQNNGV. CDR3 size: 16 residues. DNA for the CDR3: TGTGCCAGCAGCTCCCACAGGACTAGCGGCTCCTACGAGCAGTACTTC. This codes for CASSSHRTSGSYEQYF.

The chain has TRBV19 and TRBJ2-7, with TRBD1 identical over 8 bases. V gave up 9 bases and J gave up 2 bases; unmatched junction bases: 9. The germline V gene encodes CDR1 LNHDA and CDR2 SQIVND (reference sequence). The length of the CDR3 is 14 residues. CDR3 sequence reads: CASNPGGPAYEQYF. DNA for the CDR3: TGTGCCAGCAACCCAGGGGGCCCCGCCTACGAGCAGTACTTC. The whole variable domain, filled in from reference TRBV19 and TRBJ2-7, reads DGGITQSPKYLFRKEGQNVTLSCEQNLNHDAMYWYRQDPGQGLRLIYYSQIVNDFQKGDIAEGYSVSREKKESFPLTVTSAQKNPTAFYLCASNPGGPAYEQYFGPGTRLTVT.

V and J are TRBV4-1 and TRBJ1-4; a weak D match, TRBD1 (5 bases). Germline V CDR1 and CDR2: MGHRA, YSYEKL. CDR3 size: 17 residues. Deletions cut 1 base from V and 8 bases from J, with 20 bases between. CDR3 sequence: CASSQVGRGDVLEKLFF. The CDR3 DNA sequence: TGCGCCAGCAGCCAAGTGGGGAGGGGCGACGTCCTCGAAAAACTGTTTTTT.